This T cell receptor (beta chain) was observed in a study of spatial heterogeneity in lung cancer. Time point defined: sample taken at primary tumor resection. The input material, whole RNA from tumor, nontumor lung or frozen PBMC, was sequenced unsorted. The donors comprised some 70 untreated early-stage non-small cell lung cancer patients. This CDR3 has 15 residues. Germline loops: CDR1 MGHRA, CDR2 YSYEKL. Trimming removed 5 bases from V and 3 bases from J; junction bases left unmatched: 5. This clonotype was seen ten or more times. Each molecule of TCR cDNA was tagged with one unique molecular identifier. TCRdb reanalysed the 5' RACE reads using MiXCR and keeps one entry per CDR3 protein. Among some 53,000 distinct CDR3 sequences listed, under 7.5% were seen once.

This specimen was PBMCs, taken at surgery. The TCR comes from a female donor with early-stage non-small cell lung cancer. The J gene is TRBJ2-7, the V gene TRBV4-1; 12 bases are a match to TRBD2. The CDR3 DNA reads TGCGCCAGCAGCTATACTAGCGGGGGGTACTACGAGCAGTACTTC. This encodes CASSYTSGGYYEQYF.